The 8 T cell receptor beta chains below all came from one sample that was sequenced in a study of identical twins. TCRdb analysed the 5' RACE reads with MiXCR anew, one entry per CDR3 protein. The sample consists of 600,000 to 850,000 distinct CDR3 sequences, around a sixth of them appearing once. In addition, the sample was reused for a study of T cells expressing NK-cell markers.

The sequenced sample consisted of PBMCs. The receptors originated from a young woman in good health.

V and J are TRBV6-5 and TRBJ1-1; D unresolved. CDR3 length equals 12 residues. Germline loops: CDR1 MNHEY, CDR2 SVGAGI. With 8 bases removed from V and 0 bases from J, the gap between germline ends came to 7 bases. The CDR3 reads CASYRMNTEAFF. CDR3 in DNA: TGTGCCAGCTATAGGATGAACACTGAAGCTTTCTTT.

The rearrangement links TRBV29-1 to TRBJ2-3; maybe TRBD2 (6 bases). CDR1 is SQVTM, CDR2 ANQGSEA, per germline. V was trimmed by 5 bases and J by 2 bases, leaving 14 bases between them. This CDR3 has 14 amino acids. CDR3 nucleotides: TGCAGCGTTCGCCCGGGACTGGCCACAGATACGCAGTATTTT. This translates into CSVRPGLATDTQYF.

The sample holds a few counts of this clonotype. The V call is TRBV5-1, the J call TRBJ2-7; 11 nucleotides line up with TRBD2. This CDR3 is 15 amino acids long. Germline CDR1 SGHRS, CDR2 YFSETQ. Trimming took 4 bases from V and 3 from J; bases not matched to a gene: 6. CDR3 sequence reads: CASSHSGTSGYEQYF. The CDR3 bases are TGCGCCAGCAGCCATTCCGGGACTAGCGGCTACGAGCAGTACTTC.

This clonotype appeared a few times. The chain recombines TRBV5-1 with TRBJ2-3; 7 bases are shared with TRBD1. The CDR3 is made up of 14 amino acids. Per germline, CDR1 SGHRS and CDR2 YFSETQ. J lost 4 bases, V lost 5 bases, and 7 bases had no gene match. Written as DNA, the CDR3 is TGCGCCAGCAGGACAGGGTTGGATGCAGATACGCAGTATTTT. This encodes CASRTGLDADTQYF.

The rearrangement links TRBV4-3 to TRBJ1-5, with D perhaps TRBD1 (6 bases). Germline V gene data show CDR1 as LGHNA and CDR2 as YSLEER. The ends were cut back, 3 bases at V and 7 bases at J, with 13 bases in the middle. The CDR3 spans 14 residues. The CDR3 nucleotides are TGCGCCAGCAGCCAGGTACAGGGAGGCCAGCCCCAGCATTTT. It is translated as CASSQVQGGQPQHF.

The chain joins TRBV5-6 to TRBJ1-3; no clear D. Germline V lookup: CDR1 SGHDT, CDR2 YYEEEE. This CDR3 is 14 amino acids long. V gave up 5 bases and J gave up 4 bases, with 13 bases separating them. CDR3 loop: CASSSYSGGNTIYF. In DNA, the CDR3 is TGTGCCAGCAGTTCATATAGTGGAGGAAACACCATATATTTT.

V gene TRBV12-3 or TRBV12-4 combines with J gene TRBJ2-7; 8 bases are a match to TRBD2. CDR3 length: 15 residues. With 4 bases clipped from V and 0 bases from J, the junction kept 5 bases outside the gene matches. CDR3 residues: CASSSLAGSSYEQYF. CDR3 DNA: TGTGCCAGCAGTTCCTTAGCGGGGAGCTCCTACGAGCAGTACTTC.

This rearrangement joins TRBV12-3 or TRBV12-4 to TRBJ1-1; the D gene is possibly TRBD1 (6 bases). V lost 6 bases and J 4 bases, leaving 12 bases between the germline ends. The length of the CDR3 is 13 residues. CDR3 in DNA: TGTGCCAGCAGGCCGGACAGCTTCACTGAAGCTTTCTTT. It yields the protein CASRPDSFTEAFF.